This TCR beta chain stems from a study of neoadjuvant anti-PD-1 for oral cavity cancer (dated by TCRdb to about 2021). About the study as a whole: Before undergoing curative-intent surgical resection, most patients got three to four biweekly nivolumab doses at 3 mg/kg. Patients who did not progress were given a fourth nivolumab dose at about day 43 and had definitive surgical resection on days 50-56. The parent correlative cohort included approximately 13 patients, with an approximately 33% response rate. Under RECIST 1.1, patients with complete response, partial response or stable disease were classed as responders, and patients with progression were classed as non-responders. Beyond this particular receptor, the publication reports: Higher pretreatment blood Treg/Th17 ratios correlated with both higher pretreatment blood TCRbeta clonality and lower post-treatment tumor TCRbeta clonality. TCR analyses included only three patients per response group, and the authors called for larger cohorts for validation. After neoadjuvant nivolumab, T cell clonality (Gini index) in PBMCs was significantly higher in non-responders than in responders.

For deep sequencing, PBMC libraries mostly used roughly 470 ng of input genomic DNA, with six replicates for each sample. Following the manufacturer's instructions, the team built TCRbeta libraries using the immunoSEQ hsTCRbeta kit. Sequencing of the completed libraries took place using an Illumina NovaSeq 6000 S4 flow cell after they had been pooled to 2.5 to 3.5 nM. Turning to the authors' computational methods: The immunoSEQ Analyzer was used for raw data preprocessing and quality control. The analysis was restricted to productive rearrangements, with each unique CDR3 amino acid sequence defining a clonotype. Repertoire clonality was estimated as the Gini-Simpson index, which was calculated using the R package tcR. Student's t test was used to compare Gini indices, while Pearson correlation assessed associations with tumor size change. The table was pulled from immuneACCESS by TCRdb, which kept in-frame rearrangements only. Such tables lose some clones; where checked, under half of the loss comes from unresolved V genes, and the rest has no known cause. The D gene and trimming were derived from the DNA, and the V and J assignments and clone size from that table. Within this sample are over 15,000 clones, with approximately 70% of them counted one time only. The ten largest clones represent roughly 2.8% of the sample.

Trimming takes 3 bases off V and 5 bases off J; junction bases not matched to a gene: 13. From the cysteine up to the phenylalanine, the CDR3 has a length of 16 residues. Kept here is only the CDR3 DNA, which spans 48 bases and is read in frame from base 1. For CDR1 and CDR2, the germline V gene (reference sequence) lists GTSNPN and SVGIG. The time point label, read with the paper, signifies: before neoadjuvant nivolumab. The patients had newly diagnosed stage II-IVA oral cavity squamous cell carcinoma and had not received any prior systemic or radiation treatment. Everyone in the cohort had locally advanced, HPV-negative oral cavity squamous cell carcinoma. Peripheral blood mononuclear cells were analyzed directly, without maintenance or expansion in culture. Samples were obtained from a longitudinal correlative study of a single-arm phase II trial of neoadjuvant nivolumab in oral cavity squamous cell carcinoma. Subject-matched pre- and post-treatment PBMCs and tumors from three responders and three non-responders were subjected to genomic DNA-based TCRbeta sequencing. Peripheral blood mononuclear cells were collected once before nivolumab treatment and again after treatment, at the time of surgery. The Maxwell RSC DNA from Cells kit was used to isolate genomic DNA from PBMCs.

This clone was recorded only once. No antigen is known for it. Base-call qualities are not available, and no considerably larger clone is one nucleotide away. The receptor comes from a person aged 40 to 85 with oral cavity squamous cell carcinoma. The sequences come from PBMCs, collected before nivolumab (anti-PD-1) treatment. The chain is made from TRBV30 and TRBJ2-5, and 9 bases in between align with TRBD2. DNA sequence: TGTGCCTGGAGCTCAGGGGCGGGAGGGCCCCGGGAGACCCAGTACTTC. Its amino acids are CAWSSGAGGPRETQYF.